Below are 13 T cell receptor beta chains sequenced from a single sample in a study of Siglec-9 on CD8 T cells in melanoma. The data were produced by immunoSEQ multiplex PCR, yet TCRdb's version contains in-frame clones alone and is incomplete. The table lists 25,000 to 35,000 clones, less than 85% of them singletons. The source material was Siglec-9- CD8+ T cells sorted from blood. These receptor sequences come from a human donor in good health.

The J gene is TRBJ1-2, the V gene TRBV27; TRBD1 aligns across 8 bases. Trimming at V came to 6 bases and at J to 13 bases, leaving 10 bases not matched to a gene. Germline lookup yields CDR1 MNHEY and CDR2 SMNVEV (reference sequence). CDR3 length: 12 amino acids. The CDR3 coding sequence is TGTGCCAGCAGATCCGGGACAGGATTTTTCACCTTC. Amino acids: CASRSGTGFFTF.

The J gene is TRBJ2-2, the V gene TRBV27; 7 bases are a match to TRBD2. Trimming took 5 bases from V and 4 from J; bases not matched to a gene: 10. CDR1 is MNHEY and CDR2 is SMNVEV in the germline V gene (reference sequence). The CDR3 totals 16 residues. The CDR3: CASSPRLALGTGELFF. CDR3 DNA: TGTGCCAGCAGTCCCCGACTAGCCCTTGGCACCGGGGAGCTGTTTTTT.

This rearrangement joins TRBV5-6 to TRBJ1-1, with D possibly being TRBD1 (6 bases). The CDR3 spans 16 residues. The ends were cut back, 4 bases at V and 1 base at J, with 17 bases in the middle. Germline CDR1 reads SGHDT; CDR2 reads YYEEEE. The CDR3 spells CASSKPQGSGNTEAFF. CDR3 nucleotide sequence: TGTGCCAGCAGCAAACCCCAGGGGTCTGGGAACACTGAAGCTTTCTTT.

This clone has more than one count but fewer than ten. The V gene is TRBV11-2, the J gene TRBJ1-1, with no clear D. Trimming pared 2 bases from V and 8 bases from J, leaving 12 bases between. The CDR3 contains 13 residues. Per germline, CDR1 SGHAT and CDR2 FQNNGV. CDR3 residues: CASSLSSKVEAFF. Here the CDR3 DNA reads TGTGCCAGCAGCTTATCGAGCAAGGTGGAAGCTTTCTTT.

In its sample, this clone was seen a few times. The chain has TRBV28 and TRBJ2-7; maybe TRBD2 (6 bases). The germline V gene encodes CDR1 MDHEN and CDR2 SYDVKM. The CDR3 extends over 14 amino acids. Trimming removed 6 bases from V and 5 bases from J, with 17 bases in between. The CDR3 nucleotides are TGTGCCAGCAGCTATACTAGCAGCTTCCACGAGCAGTACTTC. Translation gives CASSYTSSFHEQYF. Together with reference TRBV28 and TRBJ2-7, the CDR3 gives the full variable domain: DVKVTQSSRYLVKRTGEKVFLECVQDMDHENMFWYRQDPGLGLRLIYFSYDVKMKEKGDIPEGYSVSREKKERFSLILESASTNQTSMYLCASSYTSSFHEQYFGPGTRLTVT.

This clone was detected a few times. The rearrangement links TRBV6-4 to TRBJ2-1; either TRBD1 or TRBD2 may fit D (5 bases each). V was trimmed by 0 bases and J by 7 bases, leaving 10 bases between them. Germline V gives CDR1 MRHNA, CDR2 SNTAGT. The CDR3 extends over 14 amino acids. CDR3 sequence: CASSDSRGSNEQFF. The CDR3 nucleotides are TGTGCCAGCAGTGACTCGAGGGGATCAAATGAGCAGTTCTTC.

This clone is medium-sized (0.01 to 0.1%) by share. This chain links TRBV4-2 with TRBJ1-5; D gene uncertain. V was clipped by 3 bases and J by 0 bases, with 6 bases between them. CDR1 LGHNA and CDR2 YNFKEQ come from the germline V gene. The CDR3 has 14 residues. In DNA, the CDR3 is TGTGCCAGCAGCCAGGGATATAGCAATCAGCCCCAGCATTTT. It yields the protein CASSQGYSNQPQHF.

This chain uses TRBV6-1 with TRBJ1-1, with a weak D call TRBD1 (6 bases). Trimming stripped 7 bases from V and 0 bases from J, with 15 bases between. The germline V gene has CDR1 MNHNS and CDR2 SASEGT. The CDR3 spans 15 residues. Here the CDR3 reads CASTKPGQLNTEAFF. The CDR3 coding sequence is TGTGCCAGCACCAAACCCGGACAGCTGAACACTGAAGCTTTCTTT.

This clone appeared once. The J gene is TRBJ2-1, the V gene TRBV9; D gene ambiguous. There are 13 residues in the CDR3. V shed 7 bases and J shed 9 bases, with 17 bases lying between them. CDR1 and CDR2 (germline): SGDLS, YYNGEE. The CDR3 spells CASGVETPGEQFF. Here the CDR3 DNA reads TGTGCCAGCGGTGTGGAGACTCCGGGTGAGCAGTTCTTC. The full variable domain, in which reference TRBV9 and TRBJ2-1 provide the parts outside the CDR3, is DSGVTQTPKHLITATGQRVTLRCSPRSGDLSVYWYQQSLDQGLQFLIQYYNGEERAKGNILERFSAQQFPDLHSELNLSSLELGDSALYFCASGVETPGEQFFGPGTRLTVL.

The chain couples TRBV7-8 to TRBJ2-2, with TRBD1 matching over 7 bases. The CDR3 length is 16 residues. With 4 bases clipped from V and 8 bases from J, the junction kept 13 bases outside the gene matches. Germline V CDR1 and CDR2: SGHVS, FQNEAQ. CDR3 region: CASSSHGTDGKGELFF. The CDR3 DNA reads as TGTGCCAGCAGCTCCCACGGGACAGACGGCAAAGGGGAGCTGTTTTTT.

The rearrangement joins TRBV11-2 to TRBJ1-2; D is perhaps TRBD1 (6 bases). Trimming stripped 0 bases from V and 0 bases from J, with 20 bases between. The germline CDR1 and CDR2 sequences are SGHAT and FQNNGV. The CDR3 consists of 19 residues. This chain's CDR3 is CASSLDWALQGRPNYGYTF. The CDR3 coding sequence is TGTGCCAGCAGCTTAGACTGGGCTCTACAGGGCCGGCCTAACTATGGCTACACCTTC.

The rearrangement uses TRBV29-1 and TRBJ1-2, with D uncertain. The CDR3 is 13 residues long. Germline CDR1 is SQVTM and CDR2 is ANQGSEA. Trimming stripped 5 bases from V and 0 bases from J, with 10 bases between. This CDR3 reads CSVPGSSNYGYTF. For the CDR3, the DNA is TGCAGCGTTCCTGGATCTTCTAACTATGGCTACACCTTC. Full variable domain (outside the CDR3, taken from reference TRBV29-1 and TRBJ1-2): SAVISQKPSRDICQRGTSLTIQCQVDSQVTMMFWYRQQPGQSLTLIATANQGSEATYESGFVIDKFPISRPNLTFSTLTVSNMSPEDSSIYLCSVPGSSNYGYTFGSGTRLTVV.

This rearrangement joins TRBV7-9 to TRBJ2-1; 9 nucleotides match TRBD1. The trim removed 5 bases at V and 15 bases at J, leaving 8 bases unmatched. Germline V gene sequence: CDR1 SEHNR, CDR2 FQNEAQ (reference sequence). There are 12 residues in the CDR3. In DNA form, the CDR3 reads TGTGCCAGCAGCGGTCGGGACAGGGACCCGTTCTTC. Translation: CASSGRDRDPFF.